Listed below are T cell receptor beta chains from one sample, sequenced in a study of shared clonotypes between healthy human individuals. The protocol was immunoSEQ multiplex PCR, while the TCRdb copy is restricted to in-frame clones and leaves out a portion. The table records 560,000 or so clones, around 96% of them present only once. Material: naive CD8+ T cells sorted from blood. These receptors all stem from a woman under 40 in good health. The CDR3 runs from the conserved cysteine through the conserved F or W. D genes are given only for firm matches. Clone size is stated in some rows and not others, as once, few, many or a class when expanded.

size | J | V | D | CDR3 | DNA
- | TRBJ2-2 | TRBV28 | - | CASSYGWAGELFF | TGTGCCAGCAGTTACGGATGGGCCGGGGAGCTGTTTTTT
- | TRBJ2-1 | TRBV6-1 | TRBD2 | CASSGGLAGTASSYNEQFF | TGTGCCAGCAGTGGAGGACTAGCGGGGACTGCAAGCTCCTACAATGAGCAGTTCTTC
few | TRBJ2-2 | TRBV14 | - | CASRKVAGELFF | TGTGCCAGCAGAAAAGTAGCCGGGGAGCTGTTTTTT
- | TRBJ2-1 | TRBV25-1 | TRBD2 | CASSVAGEWHEQFF | TGTGCCAGCAGCGTAGCGGGAGAGTGGCATGAGCAGTTCTTC
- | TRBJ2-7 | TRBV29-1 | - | CSVISERDASYEQYF | TGCAGCGTTATTTCGGAGAGGGACGCCTCCTACGAGCAGTACTTC
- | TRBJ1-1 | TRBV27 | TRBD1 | CASSLGWQGVDTEAFF | TGTGCCAGCAGTTTAGGGTGGCAGGGGGTAGACACTGAAGCTTTCTTT
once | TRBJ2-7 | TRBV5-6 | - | CASSFSNGSPLEQYF | TGTGCCAGCAGCTTCTCAAACGGGAGCCCCCTCGAGCAGTACTTC
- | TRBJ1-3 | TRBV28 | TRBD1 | CASSLSTGRGYTIYF | TGTGCCAGCAGTCTCTCGACAGGGCGTGGGTACACCATATATTTT
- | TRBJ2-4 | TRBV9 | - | CASSDGAKNIQYF | TGTGCCAGCAGCGACGGAGCCAAAAACATTCAGTACTTC
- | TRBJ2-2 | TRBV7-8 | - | CASSFFQGGNTGELFF | TGTGCCAGCAGCTTTTTTCAGGGTGGGAACACCGGGGAGCTGTTTTTT
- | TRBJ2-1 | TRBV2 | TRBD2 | CASSEGLAGYNEQFF | TGTGCCAGCAGTGAAGGACTAGCGGGTTACAATGAGCAGTTCTTC
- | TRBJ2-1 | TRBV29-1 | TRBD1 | CSVVGTVIYNEQFF | TGCAGCGTTGTGGGGACAGTGATCTACAATGAGCAGTTCTTC
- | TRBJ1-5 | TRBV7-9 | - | CASSHTGSHQPQHF | TGTGCCAGCAGCCATACAGGGTCCCATCAGCCCCAGCATTTT
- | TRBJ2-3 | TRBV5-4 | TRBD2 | CASSSLGLAGGVTDTQYF | TGTGCCAGCAGCTCCCTAGGACTAGCGGGAGGCGTCACAGATACGCAGTATTTT
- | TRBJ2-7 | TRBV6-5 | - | CASSYSNRNEQYF | TGTGCCAGCAGTTACTCGAATAGAAACGAGCAGTACTTC
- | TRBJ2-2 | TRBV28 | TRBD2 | CASSLSLIAGAGELFF | TGTGCCAGCAGTTTATCACTAATAGCGGGGGCCGGGGAGCTGTTTTTT
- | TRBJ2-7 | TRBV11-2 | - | CASSLSALLNRVSSYEQYF | TGTGCCAGCAGCTTATCCGCCCTCCTCAATAGGGTGAGCTCCTACGAGCAGTACTTC
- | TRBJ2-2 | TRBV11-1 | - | CASSLSGLGTGELFF | TGTGCCAGCAGCTTATCTGGATTAGGCACCGGGGAGCTGTTTTTT
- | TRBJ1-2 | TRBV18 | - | CASSGARGYTF | TGTGCCAGCTCAGGGGCGAGGGGCTACACCTTC
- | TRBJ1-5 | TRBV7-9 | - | CASSLGSVNQPQHF | TGTGCCAGCAGCTTAGGGTCAGTCAATCAGCCCCAGCATTTT
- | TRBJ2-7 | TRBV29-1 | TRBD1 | CSAEGWTGERYEQYF | TGCAGCGCCGAAGGCTGGACAGGGGAAAGGTACGAGCAGTACTTC
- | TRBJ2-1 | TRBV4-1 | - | CASSQEATEQFF | TGCGCCAGCAGCCAAGAGGCGACTGAGCAGTTCTTC
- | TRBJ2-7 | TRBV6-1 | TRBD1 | CASSGTGRWDEQYF | TGTGCCAGCAGTGGGACAGGGCGGTGGGACGAGCAGTACTTC
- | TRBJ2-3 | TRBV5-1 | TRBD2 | CASSLLAGGITDTQYF | TGCGCCAGCAGCTTGTTAGCGGGAGGGATCACAGATACGCAGTATTTT
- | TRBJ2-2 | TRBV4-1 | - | CASSQALMNTGELFF | TGCGCCAGCAGCCAAGCTCTCATGAACACCGGGGAGCTGTTTTTT
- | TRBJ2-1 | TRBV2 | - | CASHTGTVYNEQFF | TGTGCCAGCCATACCGGGACTGTATACAATGAGCAGTTCTTC
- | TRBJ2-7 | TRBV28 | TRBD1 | CASSSRDRGKEQYF | TGTGCCAGCAGTTCAAGGGACAGGGGTAAAGAGCAGTACTTC
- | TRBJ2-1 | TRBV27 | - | CASSLWGRTKRNEQFF | TGTGCCAGCAGTTTATGGGGCCGTACCAAACGGAATGAGCAGTTCTTC
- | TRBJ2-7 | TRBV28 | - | CASSFGRTHGEQYF | TGTGCCAGCAGTTTCGGCAGGACCCACGGGGAGCAGTACTTC